This T cell receptor (beta chain) was retrieved from a study of T cell responses to AZD1222 COVID-19 vaccine. The CDR3 contains 17 residues. CDR1 is MRHNA, CDR2 SNTAGT, per germline. Trimming pared 6 bases from V and 9 bases from J, leaving 27 bases between. Assay: immunoSEQ multiplex PCR; the TCRdb copy retains only in-frame clones and omits some. The repertoire holds more than 120,000 clones, with approximately 89% as singletons. Regarding the study as a whole: Spike as a whole was targeted by vaccine-associated CD4 TCRs, dominant at 160-218 and 743-854. Per reports, nearly half of all spike-specific TCRs target regions that are unmutated in variants. Spike-specific TCR breadth and depth grew following two AZD1222 doses.

Notes on this clone: No antigen is known for it.

The source material was peripheral blood, sampled 28 days after the second AZD1222 dose. This sequence joins TRBV6-4 and TRBJ2-1; tentative D call: TRBD1 (6 bases). The source is an adult who received the AZD1222 COVID-19 vaccine. CDR3 DNA sequence: TGTGCCAGCAGGGACAGTCCGGGGCAGGAGAAGCGCACTGAGCAGTTCTTC. This gives the protein CASRDSPGQEKRTEQFF.